A selection of T cell receptor beta chains follows, all from one sample in a study of cytomegalovirus exposure and HLA in healthy donors. Here immunoSEQ multiplex PCR was the method, and the copy in TCRdb shows in-frame clones only, minus some. The sample includes about 170,000 clones. The sequenced sample consisted of PBMCs. The receptors shown here come from a woman between 18 and 29 years old in good health and CMV-seropositive. The CDR3 runs from the conserved cysteine through the conserved F or W. A D gene is named only where the DNA matches it firmly.

CDR3 protein | CDR3 DNA | J gene | D gene | V gene
CASSLWAVEGTDTQYF | TGCGCCAGCAGCTTGTGGGCGGTGGAGGGCACAGATACGCAGTATTTT | TRBJ2-3 | . | TRBV5-1
CASSKLAGVTDTQYF | TGTGCCAGCAGTAAACTAGCGGGAGTCACAGATACGCAGTATTTT | TRBJ2-3 | TRBD2 | TRBV6-4
CASSSGGLAGVVEQYF | TGTGCCAGCTCGTCAGGGGGACTAGCGGGAGTAGTCGAGCAGTACTTC | TRBJ2-7 | TRBD2 | TRBV18
CASSPAGGLGQPQHF | TGTGCCAGCAGCCCCGCGGGGGGCCTGGGGCAGCCCCAGCATTTT | TRBJ1-5 | . | TRBV7-2
CASSRGGTGELFF | TGTGCCAGCAGCCGCGGGGGCACCGGGGAGCTGTTTTTT | TRBJ2-2 | TRBD2 | TRBV7-6
CASSYLPGTGAYGYTF | TGTGCCAGCAGTTACCTTCCAGGGACAGGGGCCTATGGCTACACCTTC | TRBJ1-2 | TRBD1 | TRBV6-5
CASSAGMGRQETQYF | TGTGCCAGCAGCGCGGGGATGGGCAGGCAAGAGACCCAGTACTTC | TRBJ2-5 | . | TRBV9
CASQGGTGELFF | TGTGCCAGCCAGGGGGGCACCGGGGAGCTGTTTTTT | TRBJ2-2 | . | TRBV2
CASGGLAGKRSYNEQFF | TGTGCCAGCGGGGGACTAGCGGGCAAACGCTCCTACAATGAGCAGTTCTTC | TRBJ2-1 | TRBD2 | TRBV27
CASSGTGSGTEAFF | TGTGCCAGCAGTGGTACAGGGTCGGGCACTGAAGCTTTCTTT | TRBJ1-1 | . | TRBV2
CASSIGTSGSGGTDTQYF | TGTGCCAGCAGCATCGGGACTAGCGGGAGTGGTGGTACAGATACGCAGTATTTT | TRBJ2-3 | TRBD2 | TRBV7-2
CASSPQGADQPQHF | TGTGCCAGCTCACCGCAGGGGGCGGATCAGCCCCAGCATTTT | TRBJ1-5 | TRBD1 | TRBV18
CASSTTYNEQFF | TGTGCCAGCAGTACTACCTACAATGAGCAGTTCTTC | TRBJ2-1 | . | TRBV5-6
CATATGPDTQYF | TGTGCCACCGCGACAGGTCCAGATACGCAGTATTTT | TRBJ2-3 | . | TRBV10-3
CASSLSGEETQYF | TGTGCCAGCAGCTTATCGGGAGAAGAGACCCAGTACTTC | TRBJ2-5 | . | TRBV11-3
CASSLQGAGRETQYF | TGTGCCAGCAGCTTACAGGGGGCTGGGCGAGAGACCCAGTACTTC | TRBJ2-5 | TRBD1 | TRBV7-9
CASSPKSRGNTEAFF | TGTGCCAGCTCACCAAAAAGTAGAGGGAACACTGAAGCTTTCTTT | TRBJ1-1 | . | TRBV18
CASSPEVWSTGELFF | TGTGCCAGTAGTCCGGAGGTGTGGTCCACCGGGGAGCTGTTTTTT | TRBJ2-2 | . | TRBV19
CASSTGTRGEQYF | TGTGCCAGCAGCACCGGGACAAGAGGGGAGCAGTACTTC | TRBJ2-7 | . | TRBV9
CAYGQGETQYF | TGTGCCTACGGACAGGGGGAGACCCAGTACTTC | TRBJ2-5 | TRBD1 | TRBV30
CASSSTPGQSLYF | TGTGCCAGCAGTTCGACTCCGGGACAGTCCCTTTACTTC | TRBJ2-4 | TRBD1 | TRBV2
CASSLAPTGYEQYF | TGCGCCAGCAGCTTGGCCCCGACAGGTTACGAGCAGTACTTC | TRBJ2-7 | . | TRBV5-1
CSAGDMNEQYF | TGCAGCGCGGGGGATATGAACGAGCAGTACTTC | TRBJ2-7 | . | TRBV29-1
CASSQDVRQRGFSGINIQYF | TGCGCCAGCAGCCAAGATGTTCGGCAGCGGGGGTTTTCGGGGATAAACATTCAGTACTTC | TRBJ2-4 | TRBD2 | TRBV4-3
CASSLAGKETQYF | TGTGCCAGCAGTTTAGCGGGGAAAGAGACCCAGTACTTC | TRBJ2-5 | TRBD2 | TRBV2
CASSLRDTSHEQYF | TGTGCCAGCAGCCTCCGGGACACCTCCCACGAGCAGTACTTC | TRBJ2-7 | . | TRBV14
CASSTPRGGVPLNYGYTF | TGTGCCAGCAGCACCCCCCGGGGCGGGGTCCCCCTTAACTATGGCTACACCTTC | TRBJ1-2 | . | TRBV11-2
CASSSYGQGADTQYF | TGTGCCAGCAGCTCCTATGGACAGGGGGCAGATACGCAGTATTTT | TRBJ2-3 | TRBD1 | TRBV2
CASSLSAYLGRTFEAFF | TGTGCCAGCAGCTTATCCGCGTATCTAGGACGGACTTTTGAAGCTTTCTTT | TRBJ1-1 | . | TRBV7-2
CASSPETSGGAGVRETQYF | TGCGCCAGCAGCCCAGAGACTAGCGGGGGGGCCGGCGTAAGGGAGACCCAGTACTTC | TRBJ2-5 | TRBD2 | TRBV5-1
CASSLSTRGDTQYF | TGTGCCAGCAGTTTATCCACTAGAGGAGATACGCAGTATTTT | TRBJ2-3 | . | TRBV27
CAWSDLGRGETQYF | TGTGCCTGGAGTGATTTAGGCAGGGGAGAGACCCAGTACTTC | TRBJ2-5 | . | TRBV30
CASSPQRWTSGTAGETQYF | TGTGCCAGCAGCCCCCAACGATGGACTAGCGGGACAGCGGGGGAGACCCAGTACTTC | TRBJ2-5 | TRBD2 | TRBV7-8
CASRGEGRTDTQYF | TGTGCCAGCCGAGGGGAGGGCCGCACAGATACGCAGTATTTT | TRBJ2-3 | TRBD2 | TRBV2
CASSQKVWGAGTGANVLTF | TGTGCCAGCAGCCAGAAGGTCTGGGGTGCGGGGACTGGGGCCAACGTCCTGACTTTC | TRBJ2-6 | . | TRBV7-9
CASSQDESLSYNEQFF | TGTGCCAGCAGCCAAGATGAGTCCCTCTCCTACAATGAGCAGTTCTTC | TRBJ2-1 | . | TRBV4-2